Following are 25 T cell receptor beta chains from one sample sequenced in a study of blood T cell repertoires in COVID-19. TCRdb's table, derived via immunoSEQ multiplex PCR, lists solely in-frame clones and lacks some. This table has 30,000 to 45,000 clones, 87% appearing once. Input material: peripheral blood. The source is a human donor in a cohort sampled during active COVID-19.

The gene calls are TRBV2 and TRBJ2-6; 9 positions match TRBD1. Germline V gives CDR1 SNHLY, CDR2 FYNNEI. This CDR3 has 16 amino acids. The V and J ends lost 5 bases and 3 bases, in that order; junction bases with no gene match: 5. The CDR3 bases are TGTGCCAGCAGTCCGGGACAGGGAGGTGGGGCCAACGTCCTGACTTTC. Protein product: CASSPGQGGGANVLTF.

The genes are TRBV25-1 and TRBJ2-1, with TRBD2 identical over 12 bases. The CDR3 is made up of 15 amino acids. V lost 4 bases to trimming and J lost 6 bases; unmatched junction nucleotides: 4. Germline V gene data show CDR1 as MGHDK and CDR2 as SYGVNS. The CDR3 nucleotides are TGTGCCAGCAGTGGACTAGCGGGAGAAACCAATGAGCAGTTCTTC. Translated, it gives CASSGLAGETNEQFF.

This rearrangement joins TRBV6-5 to TRBJ2-5; 7 bases fit TRBD1. Germline V gene data show CDR1 as MNHEY and CDR2 as SVGAGI. This CDR3 has 16 residues. The V segment lost 0 bases and the J segment 5 bases; nucleotides outside the gene matches: 9. Here the CDR3 DNA reads TGTGCCAGCAGTTACTCGAGTAGAGGGGGCCAGGAGACCCAGTACTTC. It yields the protein CASSYSSRGGQETQYF.

The V and J genes are TRBV27 and TRBJ2-7; 7 nucleotides match TRBD2. Germline trimming cut 5 bases from V and 6 bases from J; bases unmatched to any gene: 10. The CDR3 loop spans 14 amino acids. In germline, CDR1 is MNHEY, CDR2 SMNVEV (reference sequence). The DNA for the CDR3 is TGTGCCAGCAGTGGGGCTGCGGGAGCCTCCGAGCAGTACTTC. Amino acids: CASSGAAGASEQYF.

V is TRBV7-3 and J is TRBJ2-5; TRBD2 matches at 8 bases. Germline values: CDR1 SGHTA, CDR2 FQGTGA. CDR3 length equals 13 residues. The V and J ends lost 5 bases and 4 bases, in that order; junction bases with no gene match: 3. CDR3 DNA: TGTGCCAGCAGCGCCACTAGCGGAGAGACCCAGTACTTC. It specifies CASSATSGETQYF.

The CDR3 loop reads CASSYGRTTDTQYF. The CDR3 DNA sequence: TGTGCCAGCAGTTACGGGCGTACCACAGATACGCAGTATTTT. The gene calls are TRBV6-6 and TRBJ2-3; D unresolved. The length of the CDR3 is 14 residues. The germline V gene encodes CDR1 MNHNY and CDR2 SVGAGI (reference sequence). Deletions cut 2 bases from V and 2 bases from J, with 8 bases between.

This clone showed up just a few times. V usage is TRBV7-9 and J usage is TRBJ2-2; D call uncertain. V shed 7 bases and J shed 7 bases, with 13 bases lying between them. The length of the CDR3 is 13 residues. Looked up from germline, CDR1 is SEHNR and CDR2 is FQNEAQ (reference sequence). The CDR3 protein is CASTRVPIGELFF. In DNA form, the CDR3 reads TGTGCCAGCACGAGAGTGCCCATCGGGGAGCTGTTTTTT.

The CDR3 nucleotides are TGTGCCAGCAGCTCTATAGCGGGGGAGGGAAGCGCCTACAATGAGCAGTTCTTC. Its protein is CASSSIAGEGSAYNEQFF. The chain has TRBV7-8 and TRBJ2-1, with 9 bases fitting TRBD2. This CDR3 has 18 amino acids. CDR1 and CDR2 from the germline V gene are SGHVS and FQNEAQ. V dropped 4 bases and J dropped 2; count of bases not matched to a gene: 12.

There are a few counts of this clone. This sequence joins TRBV19 and TRBJ2-7; D perhaps matches TRBD2 (5 bases). CDR1 is LNHDA, CDR2 SQIVND, per germline (reference sequence). The CDR3 is made up of 15 amino acids. V shed 3 bases and J shed 4 bases, with 16 bases lying between them. CDR3 nucleotide sequence: TGTGCCAGTAGTATCGGGAACGTTGGGTCATACGAGCAGTACTTC. It is translated as CASSIGNVGSYEQYF.

The V gene is TRBV7-2, the J gene TRBJ2-5; TRBD2 agrees at 11 bases. Germline trimming cut 3 bases from V and 0 bases from J; bases unmatched to any gene: 0. Germline V lookup: CDR1 SGHTA, CDR2 FQGNSA. This CDR3 spans 15 amino acids. The CDR3 here is CASSLTSGDQETQYF. The CDR3 DNA is TGTGCCAGCAGCTTGACTAGCGGGGACCAAGAGACCCAGTACTTC.

This clone occurred a few times. The rearrangement joins TRBV27 to TRBJ1-2; D is undetermined. Germline CDR1 and CDR2: MNHEY and SMNVEV (reference sequence). V shed 5 bases and J shed 8 bases, with 18 bases lying between them. The CDR3 loop spans 14 amino acids. In DNA, the CDR3 is TGTGCCAGCAGTCGTCTAGGAGACCCTCGGGGCTACACCTTC. Translating gives CASSRLGDPRGYTF.

The V call is TRBV19, the J call TRBJ2-2; D remains unclear. Germline-derived CDR1 and CDR2 are LNHDA and SQIVND (reference sequence). Trimming removed 5 bases from V and 6 bases from J, with 10 bases in between. The CDR3 extends over 13 amino acids. Here the CDR3 reads CASSPVESGELFF. CDR3 nucleotide sequence: TGTGCCAGTAGTCCCGTCGAGTCCGGGGAGCTGTTTTTT.

The chain recombines TRBV27 with TRBJ2-7; 9 bases line up with TRBD2. Germline-derived CDR1 and CDR2 are MNHEY and SMNVEV (reference sequence). Germline trimming cut 5 bases from V and 5 bases from J; bases unmatched to any gene: 7. CDR3 length: 14 residues. CDR3 in amino acids: CASSRIAGANEQYF. The CDR3 nucleotides are TGTGCCAGCAGTCGAATAGCGGGAGCCAACGAGCAGTACTTC.

The rearrangement joins TRBV30 to TRBJ2-7; perhaps TRBD2 as D (5 bases). V was trimmed by 0 bases and J by 0 bases, leaving 9 bases between them. From germline, CDR1 is GTSNPN and CDR2 SVGIG (reference sequence). The CDR3 is 14 residues long. This CDR3 is CAWSVMGSSYEQYF. The DNA for the CDR3 is TGTGCCTGGAGTGTAATGGGGAGCTCCTACGAGCAGTACTTC.

The V and J genes are TRBV18 and TRBJ1-1; D might be TRBD1 (6 bases). The V and J ends lost 3 bases and 8 bases respectively, with 13 bases between them. The CDR3 contains 13 residues. The germline V gene encodes CDR1 KGHSH and CDR2 LQKENI. CDR3 sequence reads: CASSPPTGWEAFF. Written as DNA, the CDR3 is TGTGCCAGCTCACCGCCAACAGGGTGGGAAGCTTTCTTT.

The chain uses TRBV29-1 and TRBJ2-5; 12 bases are a match to TRBD1. Trimming at V came to 7 bases and at J to 5 bases, leaving 5 bases not matched to a gene. Germline CDR1 SQVTM, CDR2 ANQGSEA. The CDR3 has 13 amino acids. The CDR3 region has the DNA TGCAGCGCGGGACAGGGGGCCCGGGAGACCCAGTACTTC. This sequence encodes CSAGQGARETQYF.

This clone was detected only once. The V gene is TRBV6-2 or TRBV6-3, the J gene TRBJ1-1; 11 positions match TRBD1. The V segment lost 10 bases and the J segment 4 bases; nucleotides outside the gene matches: 11. CDR3 length: 15 residues. CDR1 MNHEY and CDR2 SVGEGT come from the germline V gene. The CDR3 nucleotides read TGTGCCACCATCCCCGGGACAGGGGGAAGCACTGAAGCTTTCTTT. Protein: CATIPGTGGSTEAFF.

CDR3 DNA sequence: TGTGCCAGCAGGGGGGCGGCCTCTGGAAACACCATATATTTT. Protein product: CASRGAASGNTIYF. J is TRBJ1-3 and V is TRBV6-6, with D possibly being TRBD1 (6 bases). V shed 6 bases and J shed 0 bases, with 9 bases lying between them. Germline CDR1 MNHNY, CDR2 SVGAGI (reference sequence). The CDR3 runs 14 residues.

This clone was seen a few times. In DNA, the CDR3 is TGTGCCAGCAGCAGTGACAGGGTGAGCTACGAGCAGTACTTC. Translating gives CASSSDRVSYEQYF. The chain employs TRBV7-8 and TRBJ2-7, with TRBD1 identical over 7 bases. The CDR3 has 14 amino acids. Germline values: CDR1 SGHVS, CDR2 FQNEAQ. Trimming took 5 bases from V and 3 from J; bases not matched to a gene: 7. The entire variable domain, with the rest obtained from reference TRBV7-8 and TRBJ2-7, is as follows: GAGVSQSPRYKVAKRGQDVALRCDPISGHVSLFWYQQALGQGPEFLTYFQNEAQLDKSGLPSDRFFAERPEGSVSTLKIQRTQQEDSAVYLCASSSDRVSYEQYFGPGTRLTVT.

This clone was counted a few times. CDR3 amino acids: CASSPQGEVAGELFF. The CDR3 coding sequence is TGCGCCAGCTCTCCCCAGGGGGAGGTTGCCGGGGAGCTGTTTTTT. The J gene is TRBJ2-2, the V gene TRBV5-1, with D maybe TRBD1 (7 bases). Germline V gene sequence: CDR1 SGHRS, CDR2 YFSETQ. V shed 7 bases and J shed 6 bases, with 19 bases lying between them. This CDR3 contains 15 residues.

This sequence joins TRBV28 and TRBJ2-1; 8 nucleotides line up with TRBD1. Trimming cost V 5 bases and J 7 bases; bases outside gene matches: 16. CDR3 length: 17 amino acids. The V gene's germline CDR1 is MDHEN and CDR2 SYDVKM. Here the CDR3 reads CASSARLLRTGWNEQFF. The DNA for the CDR3 is TGTGCCAGCAGTGCTAGACTATTACGGACAGGGTGGAATGAGCAGTTCTTC.

The chain couples TRBV6-5 to TRBJ1-6; D not certain. Trimming cost V 6 bases and J 9 bases, with 15 bases left between them. The length of the CDR3 is 14 residues. The germline V gene has CDR1 MNHEY and CDR2 SVGAGI. The CDR3 is CASSIDNSFSPLHF. CDR3 sequence (DNA): TGTGCCAGCAGCATAGACAATTCCTTTTCACCCCTCCACTTT.

V and J are TRBV5-8 and TRBJ2-2; 8 positions agree with TRBD2. Germline V gene data show CDR1 as SGHTS and CDR2 as YDEGEE. Trimming cost V 5 bases and J 3 bases; bases outside gene matches: 3. This CDR3 has 14 amino acids. The CDR3 DNA sequence: TGTGCCAGCAGACAACTAGCGGACACCGGGGAGCTGTTTTTT. Its translation is CASRQLADTGELFF.

In its sample, this clone was seen once. V usage is TRBV24-1 and J usage is TRBJ2-7, with TRBD1 matching over 11 bases. Germline V gene sequence: CDR1 KGHDR, CDR2 SFDVKD. The length of the CDR3 is 14 residues. J gave up 6 bases and V 3 bases, and 3 bases lay outside the gene matches. The CDR3 sequence: CATSDRGTGGEQYF. The DNA for the CDR3 is TGTGCCACCAGTGATAGAGGGACAGGGGGCGAGCAGTACTTC.

V usage is TRBV12-3 or TRBV12-4 and J usage is TRBJ1-1; no reliable D call. The CDR3 contains 13 residues. V gave up 5 bases and J gave up 5 bases, with 12 bases separating them. As DNA, the CDR3 is TGTGCCAGCAGTCGAGATGCGGGAACTGAAGCTTTCTTT. Encoded protein: CASSRDAGTEAFF.